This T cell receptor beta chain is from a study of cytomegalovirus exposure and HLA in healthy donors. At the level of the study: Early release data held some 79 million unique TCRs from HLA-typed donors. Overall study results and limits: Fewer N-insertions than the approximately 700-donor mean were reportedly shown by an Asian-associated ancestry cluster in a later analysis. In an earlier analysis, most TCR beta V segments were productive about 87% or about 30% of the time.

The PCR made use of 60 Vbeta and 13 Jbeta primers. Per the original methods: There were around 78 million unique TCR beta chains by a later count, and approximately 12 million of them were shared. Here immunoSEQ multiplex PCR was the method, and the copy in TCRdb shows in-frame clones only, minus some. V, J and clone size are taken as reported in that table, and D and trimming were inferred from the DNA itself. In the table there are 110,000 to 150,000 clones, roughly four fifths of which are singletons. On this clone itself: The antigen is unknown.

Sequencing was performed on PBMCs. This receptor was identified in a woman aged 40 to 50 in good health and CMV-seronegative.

The CDR3 nucleotides are TGTGCCAGCAGCACGCCCACCGACGTAGCCTCGGGAGAGACCCAGTACTTC. This gives the protein CASSTPTDVASGETQYF. V is TRBV5-4 and J is TRBJ2-5; D is undetermined. Trimming stripped 4 bases from V and 4 bases from J, with 23 bases between. The CDR3 has 17 residues. Germline V gene data show CDR1 as SGHNT and CDR2 as YYREEE (reference sequence). Looking up the rest from reference TRBV5-4 and TRBJ2-5 gives the full variable domain: ETGVTQSPTHLIKTRGQQVTLRCSSQSGHNTVSWYQQALGQGPQFIFQYYREEENGRGNFPPRFSGLQFPNYSSELNVNALELDDSALYLCASSTPTDVASGETQYFGPGTRLLVL.